One sample yielded the 29 T cell receptor beta chains listed below, sequenced in a study of blood T cell repertoires in COVID-19. Assay used: immunoSEQ multiplex PCR; TCRdb lists only in-frame clones, some missing. This table holds tens of thousands of clones, about nine tenths found once. Sequencing input: peripheral blood. The receptors shown here come from a woman older than 75 with active or convalescent COVID-19.

The J gene is TRBJ1-3, the V gene TRBV7-2; unclear D gene. Trimming removed 0 bases from V and 3 bases from J, with 18 bases in between. Germline V gene data show CDR1 as SGHTA and CDR2 as FQGNSA. The CDR3 has 18 residues. Here the CDR3 DNA reads TGTGCCAGCAGCTTAGCCGGAGGTGCCCCTCTCTTTGGAAACACCATATATTTT. Its protein product is CASSLAGGAPLFGNTIYF.

The V and J genes are TRBV2 and TRBJ1-4, with 10 bases that match TRBD1. This CDR3 comprises 14 residues. Germline assignment: CDR1 SNHLY and CDR2 FYNNEI. V was clipped by 7 bases and J by 7 bases; unmatched bases: 6. CDR3 sequence (DNA): TGTGCCAGCACGCGGGACAGGGGTATTGAAAAACTGTTTTTT. Translation: CASTRDRGIEKLFF.

This clone was seen a single time. V and J are TRBV6-6 and TRBJ1-6; D unresolved. This CDR3 is built from 16 residues. CDR1 is MNHNY and CDR2 is SVGAGI in the germline V gene (reference sequence). V dropped 4 bases and J dropped 5 bases, with 15 bases sitting between them. The CDR3 sequence is CASSSPRAPHNSPLHF. CDR3 DNA sequence: TGTGCCAGCAGTTCCCCGAGGGCGCCCCATAATTCACCCCTCCACTTT.

The chain has TRBV19 and TRBJ1-5, with D perhaps TRBD1 (6 bases). The CDR3 contains 15 residues. CDR1 is LNHDA, CDR2 SQIVND, per germline (reference sequence). V gave up 4 bases and J gave up 6 bases, with 16 bases separating them. CDR3 residues: CASSRETGSGQPQHF. CDR3 coding DNA: TGTGCCAGTAGTAGGGAAACAGGGAGTGGTCAGCCCCAGCATTTT.

In nucleotides, the CDR3 is TGTGCCAGCAGCTTAGTGGGAGACACTGAAGCTTTCTTT. Its protein product is CASSLVGDTEAFF. The J gene is TRBJ1-1, the V gene TRBV7-9; unclear D gene. In germline, CDR1 is SEHNR, CDR2 FQNEAQ (reference sequence). The CDR3 sequence is 13 residues long. V was trimmed by 1 base and J by 3 bases, leaving 6 bases between them.

The rearrangement uses TRBV6-2 or TRBV6-3 and TRBJ1-2, with TRBD1 matching 7 bases. With V trimmed by 2 bases and J by 10 bases, 10 bases remained unmatched. The CDR3 sequence is 14 residues long. Germline values: CDR1 MNHEY, CDR2 SVGEGT. CDR3 DNA sequence: TGTGCCAGCAGTTACCTCCTGACAGGGTACGTCTACACCTTC. Translated: CASSYLLTGYVYTF.

V is TRBV6-2 or TRBV6-3 and J is TRBJ1-5, with 7 bases fitting TRBD1. Germline loops: CDR1 MNHEY, CDR2 SVGEGT. V trimming: 2 bases; J trimming: 5 bases; junction bases outside the gene matches: 6. This CDR3 has 15 amino acids. The CDR3 region is CASSYAYTGDQPQHF. As DNA, the CDR3 is TGTGCCAGCAGTTACGCGTATACAGGGGATCAGCCCCAGCATTTT.

This chain uses TRBV7-2 with TRBJ2-3; 7 bases agree with TRBD1. Germline V gene lookup returns CDR1 SGHTA and CDR2 FQGNSA. This CDR3 has 17 amino acids. V lost 1 base, J lost 5 bases, and 12 bases stayed unmatched. The CDR3 bases are TGTGCCAGCAGCTTAGGCCCGACAGGGTCGCTTGGAGATACGCAGTATTTT. Translating it yields CASSLGPTGSLGDTQYF.

V gene TRBV30 combines with J gene TRBJ1-1; TRBD1 might be the D (6 bases). From germline, CDR1 is GTSNPN and CDR2 SVGIG (reference sequence). There are 11 residues in the CDR3. V was pared by 4 bases and J by 5 bases, with 8 bases between. The CDR3 DNA follows: TGTGCCTGGAACCAGGGGACTGAAGCTTTCTTT. Its translation: CAWNQGTEAFF. Using reference TRBV30 and TRBJ1-1 for the parts outside the CDR3, the full variable domain is SQTIHQWPATLVQPVGSPLSLECTVEGTSNPNLYWYRQAAGRGLQLLFYSVGIGQISSEVPQNLSASRPQDRQFILSSKKLLLSDSGFYLCAWNQGTEAFFGQGTRLTVV.

The chain uses TRBV9 and TRBJ2-2, with 9 bases aligning to TRBD2. Per the germline V gene, CDR1 is SGDLS and CDR2 is YYNGEE. The junction had 5 bases not matched to a gene; V was cut back by 2 bases and J by 6 bases. The CDR3 spans 15 residues. The CDR3 DNA reads as TGTGCCAGCAGCGTGGGGACTAGCCGCCCCGGGGAGCTGTTTTTT. This encodes CASSVGTSRPGELFF.

The chain uses TRBV7-2 and TRBJ2-7; weak D call: TRBD2 (5 bases). This CDR3 is built from 15 residues. V was shortened by 4 bases and J by 1 base, with 14 bases between the two germline ends. Germline CDR1 SGHTA, CDR2 FQGNSA. For the CDR3, the DNA is TGTGCCAGCAGCTCCCAGCTCGGGGTTTCCTACGAGCAGTACTTC. Translation gives CASSSQLGVSYEQYF. Complete variable domain (other parts from reference TRBV7-2 and TRBJ2-7): GAGVSQSPSNKVTEKGKDVELRCDPISGHTALYWYRQSLGQGLEFLIYFQGNSAPDKSGLPSDRFSAERTGGSVSTLTIQRTQQEDSAVYLCASSSQLGVSYEQYFGPGTRLTVT.

V usage is TRBV10-3 and J usage is TRBJ1-6, with 7 nucleotides matching TRBD1. Trimming at V came to 6 bases and at J to 5 bases, leaving 7 bases not matched to a gene. The CDR3 extends over 15 amino acids. Per the germline V gene, CDR1 is ENHRY and CDR2 is SYGVKD. The CDR3 here is CAISLGTADNSPLHF. As DNA, the CDR3 is TGTGCCATCAGCTTGGGGACAGCAGATAATTCACCCCTCCACTTT.

This rearrangement joins TRBV19 to TRBJ1-5; D is unresolved. Germline values: CDR1 LNHDA, CDR2 SQIVND (reference sequence). Trimming shortened V by 9 bases and J by 2 bases, and 17 bases separated the two germline ends. The CDR3 sequence is 15 residues long. This CDR3 reads CARMGISGRNQPQHF. The CDR3 DNA sequence: TGTGCCAGAATGGGCATATCAGGCCGCAATCAGCCCCAGCATTTT.

The CDR3 region is CASSPQGGDTEAFF. CDR3 bases: TGTGCCAGCTCACCGCAGGGAGGGGACACTGAAGCTTTCTTT. The V and J genes are TRBV18 and TRBJ1-1, with D possibly being TRBD1 (5 bases). Germline CDR1 reads KGHSH; CDR2 reads LQKENI. This CDR3 is built from 14 residues. Between the trimmed V and J ends, which lost 3 bases and 3 bases, there was a span of 11 bases. The variable domain in full, completed from reference TRBV18 and TRBJ1-1, reads NAGVMQNPRHLVRRRGQEARLRCSPMKGHSHVYWYRQLPEEGLKFMVYLQKENIIDESGMPKERFSAEFPKEGPSILRIQQVVRGDSAAYFCASSPQGGDTEAFFGQGTRLTVV.

The rearrangement uses TRBV28 and TRBJ1-3; D is unclear. Germline V gene sequence: CDR1 MDHEN, CDR2 SYDVKM. The ends were cut back, 8 bases at V and 0 bases at J, with 23 bases in the middle. This CDR3 comprises 18 residues. CDR3 bases: TGTGCCAGCCGTGGAGCGGGCCCACCCGATTCCTCTGGAAACACCATATATTTT. Translation gives CASRGAGPPDSSGNTIYF.

This clone has a handful of counts. The CDR3 region is CASSFDSTYEQYF. CDR3 DNA sequence: TGTGCCAGCAGTTTTGACAGCACCTACGAGCAGTACTTC. The chain links TRBV12-3 or TRBV12-4 to TRBJ2-7, with D maybe TRBD1 (5 bases). V lost 3 bases to trimming and J lost 2 bases, with 8 bases between them. The CDR3 sequence is 13 residues long.

V is TRBV11-2 and J is TRBJ1-2; D may be TRBD1 (5 bases). The length of the CDR3 is 13 residues. Trimming took off 3 bases at V and 7 bases at J, with 12 bases between the two ends. Germline V gene data show CDR1 as SGHAT and CDR2 as FQNNGV. CDR3 residues: CASSFWGLTGYTF. CDR3 coding DNA: TGTGCCAGCAGCTTTTGGGGCCTGACTGGCTACACCTTC.

The V gene is TRBV4-2, the J gene TRBJ2-7; 7 nucleotides match TRBD2. V lost 3 bases, J lost 3 bases, and 8 bases stayed unmatched. The CDR3 totals 15 residues. Germline V gives CDR1 LGHNA, CDR2 YNFKEQ. Written as DNA, the CDR3 is TGTGCCAGCAGCCACTTCAAGGGAGGGGTCTACGAGCAGTACTTC. It codes for CASSHFKGGVYEQYF.

The chain links TRBV7-3 to TRBJ2-1; 7 bases match TRBD2. Trimming at V came to 0 bases and at J to 3 bases, leaving 5 bases not matched to a gene. Germline V gene lookup returns CDR1 SGHTA and CDR2 FQGTGA. The CDR3 runs 16 residues. The CDR3 region is CASSLTGPSGYNEQFF. The CDR3 region has the DNA TGTGCCAGCAGCTTAACGGGGCCTAGCGGCTACAATGAGCAGTTCTTC.

This sequence joins TRBV1 and TRBJ2-5; the DNA was not compared with TRBD2, the D call given in the table. TRBV1 is listed as a pseudogene. The CDR3 consists of 19 residues. CDR3 sequence reads: CTSSPNRLAGAKGQETQYF. The DNA of the CDR3 is TGCACCAGCAGCCCTAATCGGCTAGCGGGGGCCAAGGGACAAGAGACCCAGTACTTC.

CDR3: CASSTGGGAVDEQFF. The CDR3 nucleotides are TGTGCCAGCAGTACGGGCGGGGGGGCCGTGGATGAGCAGTTCTTC. The chain joins TRBV6-2 or TRBV6-3 to TRBJ2-1; TRBD2 aligns across 9 bases. The trim removed 5 bases at V and 8 bases at J, leaving 10 bases unmatched. The CDR3 has 15 amino acids. Germline CDR1 MNHEY, CDR2 SVGEGT.

The J gene is TRBJ1-1, the V gene TRBV29-1; TRBD1 matches at 7 bases. After removal of 8 bases from V and 5 bases from J, the junction contained 8 bases not matched to a gene. Germline assignment: CDR1 SQVTM and CDR2 ANQGSEA. The CDR3 runs 12 residues. The CDR3 DNA reads TGCAGCTTATACAGGGGTCGAACTGAAGCTTTCTTT. Protein product: CSLYRGRTEAFF.

The chain links TRBV9 to TRBJ1-5; 9 bases map to TRBD1. The V gene end was trimmed by 1 base and the J gene end by 5 bases; junction bases not matched to a gene: 7. Germline V gene sequence: CDR1 SGDLS, CDR2 YYNGEE. The CDR3 runs 16 residues. The CDR3 sequence is CASSVPDRGADQPQHF. The CDR3 region has the DNA TGTGCCAGCAGCGTACCCGACAGGGGGGCGGATCAGCCCCAGCATTTT.

V gene TRBV21-1 combines with J gene TRBJ2-4; TRBD2 is the table's D call, not checked against the DNA. TRBV21-1 is described as a pseudogene. The CDR3 has 19 residues. The chain's CDR3 is CATTPEDGEGPSAKNIQYF. Written as DNA, the CDR3 is TGTGCCACCACTCCCGAGGACGGGGAAGGTCCTTCGGCCAAAAACATTCAGTACTTC.

The sample holds a few counts of this clone. This chain uses TRBV28 with TRBJ1-5; TRBD1 is a possible D gene (6 bases). The CDR3 loop spans 12 amino acids. Germline CDR1 and CDR2: MDHEN and SYDVKM. V shed 9 bases and J shed 4 bases, with 10 bases lying between them. The CDR3 DNA follows: TGTGCCAGATCGAGGGGGAATCAGCCCCAGCATTTT. This translates into CARSRGNQPQHF.

This chain uses TRBV27 with TRBJ2-7; 9 bases are a match to TRBD1. Germline CDR1 and CDR2: MNHEY and SMNVEV (reference sequence). After removal of 0 bases from V and 4 bases from J, the junction contained 7 bases not matched to a gene. CDR3 length: 16 residues. The CDR3 here is CASSLSSRGQGYEQYF. As DNA, the CDR3 is TGTGCCAGCAGTTTATCTTCTCGGGGACAGGGTTACGAGCAGTACTTC.

This chain links TRBV30 with TRBJ1-2, with D possibly matching TRBD1 (5 bases). Germline V gene data show CDR1 as GTSNPN and CDR2 as SVGIG (reference sequence). Trimming took 4 bases from V and 0 from J, leaving 9 bases between them. The CDR3 loop spans 13 amino acids. The CDR3 sequence: CAWTGLANYGYTF. DNA for the CDR3: TGTGCCTGGACAGGGTTAGCTAACTATGGCTACACCTTC.

The V and J genes are TRBV19 and TRBJ1-2; possibly TRBD1 for D (5 bases). Germline V gene data show CDR1 as LNHDA and CDR2 as SQIVND (reference sequence). The CDR3 runs 14 residues. V lost 3 bases to trimming and J lost 4 bases, with 12 bases between them. CDR3 loop: CASSIGGALYGYTF. Written as DNA, the CDR3 is TGTGCCAGTAGTATCGGCGGGGCACTCTATGGCTACACCTTC.

The chain recombines TRBV24-1 with TRBJ1-5; 7 bases fit TRBD1. The CDR3 is 15 residues long. Germline trimming cut 10 bases from V and 5 bases from J; bases unmatched to any gene: 13. Germline assignment: CDR1 KGHDR and CDR2 SFDVKD. CDR3 bases: TGTGCCACACGGGGGACACAGGGGATCCATCAGCCCCAGCATTTT. Its protein product is CATRGTQGIHQPQHF.